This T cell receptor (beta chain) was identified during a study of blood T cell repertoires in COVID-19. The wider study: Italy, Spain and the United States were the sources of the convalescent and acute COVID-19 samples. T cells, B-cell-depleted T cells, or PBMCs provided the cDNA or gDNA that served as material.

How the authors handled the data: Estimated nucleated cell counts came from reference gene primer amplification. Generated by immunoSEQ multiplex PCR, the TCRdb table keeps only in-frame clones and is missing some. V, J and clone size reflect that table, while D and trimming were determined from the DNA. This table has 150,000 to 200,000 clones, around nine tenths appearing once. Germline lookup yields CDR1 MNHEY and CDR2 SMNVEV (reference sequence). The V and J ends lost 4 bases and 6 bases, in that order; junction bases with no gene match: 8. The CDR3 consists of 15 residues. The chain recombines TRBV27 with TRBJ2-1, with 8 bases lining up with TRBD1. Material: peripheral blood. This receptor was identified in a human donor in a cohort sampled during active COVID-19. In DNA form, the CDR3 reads TGTGCCAGCAGTTCTCAGGGGGCTTTGGTCAATGAGCAGTTCTTC. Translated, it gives CASSSQGALVNEQFF.